A single sample gave rise to the 4 T cell receptor beta chains below, sequenced in a study of early T cells in non-severe SARS-CoV-2 infection. TCRdb re-analysed the 5' RACE reads in MiXCR, keeping a single row per CDR3 protein. The profile shows approximately 70,000 distinct CDR3 sequences, 10% of them singletons. Source: whole blood, taken at baseline. The receptors derive from an adult who was a healthcare worker with PCR-confirmed SARS-CoV-2 infection or an uninfected control (not recorded which).

The chain is built from TRBV28 and TRBJ2-3; no definite D call. From germline, CDR1 is MDHEN and CDR2 SYDVKM. V lost 6 bases and J 0 bases, leaving 13 bases between the germline ends. The CDR3 has 15 residues. In nucleotides, the CDR3 is TGTGCCAGCAGAAAGAGGATGGCTAGCACAGATACGCAGTATTTT. This sequence encodes CASRKRMASTDTQYF. The full variable domain, rest sourced from reference TRBV28 and TRBJ2-3, is DVKVTQSSRYLVKRTGEKVFLECVQDMDHENMFWYRQDPGLGLRLIYFSYDVKMKEKGDIPEGYSVSREKKERFSLILESASTNQTSMYLCASRKRMASTDTQYFGPGTRLTVL.

CDR3 DNA: TGTGCCAGCAGCCAAGGTGGAAACACCGGGGAGCTGTTTTTT. Amino acids: CASSQGGNTGELFF. This chain joins TRBV3-1 and TRBJ2-2; the D is unclear. The V gene's germline CDR1 is LGHDT and CDR2 YNNKEL (reference sequence). V lost 1 base and J lost 2, with 5 bases in between. The CDR3 extends over 14 amino acids. Supplemented by reference TRBV3-1 and TRBJ2-2, the full variable domain reads DTAVSQTPKYLVTQMGNDKSIKCEQNLGHDTMYWYKQDSKKFLKIMFSYNNKELIINETVPNRFSPKSPDKAHLNLHINSLELGDSAVYFCASSQGGNTGELFFGEGSRLTVL.

CDR3 DNA sequence: TGTGCCAGCAGTGACAAGGTCGGGTACAATGAGCAGTTCTTC. Its protein is CASSDKVGYNEQFF. J is TRBJ2-1 and V is TRBV25-1; D is uncertain. The CDR3 extends over 14 amino acids. Looked up from germline, CDR1 is MGHDK and CDR2 is SYGVNS. Between the trimmed V and J ends, which lost 3 bases and 4 bases, there was a span of 10 bases.

This clonotype was recorded only once. The chain is built from TRBV2 and TRBJ2-1; 7 nucleotides match TRBD2. CDR3 size: 15 residues. The J segment lost 1 base and the V segment lost 6 bases, leaving 6 bases of the junction unmatched. Germline CDR1 SNHLY, CDR2 FYNNEI. The chain's CDR3 is CASRGLLQSYNEQFF. DNA for the CDR3: TGTGCCAGCAGGGGACTACTCCAATCCTACAATGAGCAGTTCTTC.